A selection of T cell receptor beta chains follows, all from one sample in a study of blood T cell repertoires in COVID-19. Generated by immunoSEQ multiplex PCR, the TCRdb table keeps only in-frame clones and is missing some. Of about 52,000 clones in the sample, roughly nine tenths were seen once. Sequenced material: peripheral blood. The source of these receptors is a man older than 75 with active or convalescent COVID-19. Both conserved end residues are part of each CDR3. D genes are given only for firm matches. Expanded clones are given a class, and other clones once, few, many or no size at all.

size: .; V: TRBV6-5; J: TRBJ1-1; D: .; CDR3: CASSYGGVNTEAFF; DNA: TGTGCCAGCAGTTACGGCGGGGTGAACACTGAAGCTTTCTTT
size: .; V: TRBV6-5; J: TRBJ1-2; D: .; CDR3: CASRGAGASGGYTF; DNA: TGTGCCAGCCGCGGGGCAGGGGCTAGCGGTGGCTACACCTTC
size: once; V: TRBV7-2; J: TRBJ1-2; D: .; CDR3: CASSRPPSGYTF; DNA: TGTGCCAGCAGCCGCCCTCCTAGTGGCTACACCTTC
size: .; V: TRBV10-1; J: TRBJ2-3; D: .; CDR3: CASGSGTGVTDTQYF; DNA: TGCGCCAGCGGTTCCGGGACGGGAGTGACAGATACGCAGTATTTT
size: .; V: TRBV11-3; J: TRBJ2-7; D: TRBD2; CDR3: CASSRSGGPYEQYF; DNA: TGTGCCAGCAGCCGTAGCGGGGGGCCCTACGAGCAGTACTTC
size: .; V: TRBV18; J: TRBJ1-6; D: TRBD1; CDR3: CASSSAPGQNNSPLHF; DNA: TGTGCCAGCTCATCGGCGCCGGGACAGAATAATTCACCCCTCCACTTT
size: .; V: TRBV6-5; J: TRBJ2-7; D: TRBD2; CDR3: CASSYSGGVAGEQYF; DNA: TGTGCCAGCAGTTACTCCGGGGGAGTAGCGGGAGAGCAGTACTTC
size: .; V: TRBV7-6; J: TRBJ2-3; D: TRBD2; CDR3: CASSLVGGRAEDTQYF; DNA: TGTGCCAGCAGCTTAGTAGGCGGGAGGGCCGAAGATACGCAGTATTTT
size: .; V: TRBV6-6; J: TRBJ2-5; D: TRBD1; CDR3: CASSTGQGIGETQYF; DNA: TGTGCCAGCAGTACGGGACAGGGGATAGGAGAGACCCAGTACTTC
size: .; V: TRBV5-1; J: TRBJ2-3; D: TRBD2; CDR3: CASNPGGTTDTQYF; DNA: TGCGCCAGCAATCCGGGGGGGACAACAGATACGCAGTATTTT